The rows below give T cell receptor beta chains drawn from one sample of a study of cytomegalovirus exposure and HLA in healthy donors. Sequencing was performed with immunoSEQ multiplex PCR; in TCRdb, only in-frame clones are kept and a portion is missing. The profile shows over 70,000 clones, about 72% of them singletons. The material sequenced was PBMCs. Receptor source: a man aged 30-40 years in good health and CMV-seronegative. The CDR3 runs from the conserved cysteine through the conserved F or W. A D gene is named only where the DNA matches it firmly. Clone size is stated in some rows and not others, as once, few, many or a class when expanded.

TRBV4-2	15	.	TRBJ1-5	.	TGTGCCAGCAGCCAAGGGACAGCTTTCAATCAGCCCCAGCATTTT	CASSQGTAFNQPQHF
TRBV29-1	12	.	TRBJ1-1	TRBD1	TGCAGCGTTGGGACAGGGAACACTGAAGCTTTCTTT	CSVGTGNTEAFF
TRBV4-1	15	.	TRBJ2-3	TRBD2	TGCGCCAGCAGCCAAGTGGGACTAGTTACAGATACGCAGTATTTT	CASSQVGLVTDTQYF
TRBV18	13	.	TRBJ1-1	.	TGTGCCAGCTCACCCATGGCGAACACTGAAGCTTTCTTT	CASSPMANTEAFF
TRBV7-9	14	.	TRBJ2-5	.	TGTGCCAGCAGCTTAGTTCGGGTGGCCGGGGAGCAGTACTTC	CASSLVRVAGEQYF
TRBV5-1	17	.	TRBJ2-5	TRBD2	TGCGCCAGCAGCCATCAGATCCAGCGGGAGGGTCAAGAGACCCAGTACTTC	CASSHQIQREGQETQYF
TRBV5-6	16	.	TRBJ2-5	.	TGTGCCAGCAGCCGAGGTGTCGCCTACGCGGGAGAGACCCAGTACTTC	CASSRGVAYAGETQYF
TRBV7-9	13	.	TRBJ1-1	.	TGTGCCGGCACCCCGGGGTTGAACACTGAAGCTTTCTTT	CAGTPGLNTEAFF
TRBV7-6	15	few	TRBJ2-7	.	TGTGCCAGCACCTCCGATAAGACTTTCTCCTACGAGCAGTACTTC	CASTSDKTFSYEQYF
TRBV5-4	13	.	TRBJ1-4	.	TGTGCCAGCAGCTTGAGGGGTGCGGAAAAACTGTTTTTT	CASSLRGAEKLFF
TRBV30	16	.	TRBJ1-2	TRBD1	TGTGCCTGGACTAACTGGAGACAGGGCCCTTCCGGGGGCTACACCTTC	CAWTNWRQGPSGGYTF
TRBV7-9	18	.	TRBJ1-1	TRBD1	TGTGCCAGCGCTGGACAGGGGGCTATGTCCTTAACTAACACTGAAGCTTTCTTT	CASAGQGAMSLTNTEAFF
TRBV28	16	few	TRBJ2-1	TRBD1	TGTGCCAGCAGTTCCTCCGGGACAGGGCTGGGCAATGAGCAGTTCTTC	CASSSSGTGLGNEQFF
TRBV10-3	16	.	TRBJ1-2	TRBD1	TGTGCCATCAGTGAGTCAGCAGGGGGCGTTGGCTATGGCTACACCTTC	CAISESAGGVGYGYTF
TRBV6-1	14	.	TRBJ2-7	TRBD1	TGTGCCAGCAGTGAGGGGACAGGTACCTACGAGCAGTACTTC	CASSEGTGTYEQYF
TRBV6-1	15	few	TRBJ2-2	.	TGTGCCAGCAGGGCCGGGACATCCCTCTCCGGGGAGCTGTTTTTT	CASRAGTSLSGELFF
TRBV4-2	15	few	TRBJ2-3	TRBD2	TGTGCCAGCAGCCAAGACCGCGGGGGGGCGGATACGCAGTATTTT	CASSQDRGGADTQYF
TRBV6-5	15	.	TRBJ1-2	.	TGTGCCAGCAGTGGCATGAAACAGGGTGACTATGGCTACACCTTC	CASSGMKQGDYGYTF
TRBV9	18	.	TRBJ1-1	TRBD1	TGTGCCAGCAGCGTAGGGGGGACAAACAGGGGGATGAACACTGAAGCTTTCTTT	CASSVGGTNRGMNTEAFF
TRBV2	14	.	TRBJ2-7	TRBD1	TGTGCCAGCACAGCGGGACAGGGCCCTTTTGAGCAGTACTTC	CASTAGQGPFEQYF
TRBV15	17	.	TRBJ2-3	TRBD1	TGTGCCACCAGCAGACTGACAGGGGGAACCAGCACAGATACGCAGTATTTT	CATSRLTGGTSTDTQYF
TRBV6-5	15	few	TRBJ1-1	.	TGTGCCAGCAGTTACTCGAGGCAGCTGAACACTGAAGCTTTCTTT	CASSYSRQLNTEAFF
TRBV9	18	.	TRBJ2-6	TRBD1	TGTGCCAGCAGCGATTGGGACAGGGGGCTTTCCGGGGCCAACGTCCTGACTTTC	CASSDWDRGLSGANVLTF
TRBV2	12	.	TRBJ1-2	.	TGTGCCAGCACTGGTAATAGGGGCGGCTACACCTTC	CASTGNRGGYTF
TRBV28	15	once	TRBJ2-7	.	TGTGCCAGCAGTTCCCTAGGAGGTGCGAGCTACGAGCAGTACTTC	CASSSLGGASYEQYF
TRBV7-9	13	.	TRBJ2-7	TRBD1	TGTGCCAGCAGCCCCGGACAGGGCGACGAGCAGTACTTC	CASSPGQGDEQYF
TRBV2	15	.	TRBJ2-5	.	TGTGCCAGCAGTGAAGGTCCGGGAGCTTGGGAGACCCAGTACTTC	CASSEGPGAWETQYF
TRBV4-1	19	few	TRBJ2-1	TRBD2	TGCGCCAGCAGCCAAGAGCCGGGACTAGCTCCGAGCTCCTACAATGAGCAGTTCTTC	CASSQEPGLAPSSYNEQFF
TRBV10-3	16	.	TRBJ1-3	TRBD1	TGTGCCATCAGTGAAACGCAGACAGGGCCTGGAAACACCATATATTTT	CAISETQTGPGNTIYF
TRBV6-6	15	.	TRBJ2-7	TRBD2	TGTGCCAGCTCTCCTGGGAGCGGGAGATTATACGAGCAGTACTTC	CASSPGSGRLYEQYF
TRBV9	13	.	TRBJ1-3	.	TGTGCCAGCAGACCAGGCTCTGGAAACACCATATATTTT	CASRPGSGNTIYF
TRBV29-1	14	once	TRBJ1-1	TRBD1	TGCAGCGCTTTGGACAGGGGGCGGGACACTGAAGCTTTCTTT	CSALDRGRDTEAFF
TRBV25-1	15	.	TRBJ2-5	TRBD2	TGTGCCAGCAGTGCTAGCGGGGGGTTGGGAGAGACCCAGTACTTC	CASSASGGLGETQYF